This TCR beta chain originates from a study of shared clonotypes between healthy human individuals (dated by TCRdb to about 2020). In the study overall: The cohort comprised a couple of women and a few men aged 18 to 49 years. To increase sequencing depth and limit assay-specific biases, different laboratories used diverse techniques to prepare libraries and sequence TCR repertoires. Per donor, three plates each were used for CD4 naive and CD4 memory, two for CD8 naive, and one for CD8 memory. The study deeply sequenced blood TCR repertoires of several healthy adults to estimate repertoire size and the extent of clonotype sharing between individuals. Leukapheresis yielded between about 0.94 and 9.5 billion PBMCs per donor.

Donors were healthy HIV-negative adults with no recently reported acute infections or vaccinations. Every donor was a Caucasian adult living in Nashville, Tennessee, USA. CD4+ T cells were enriched by magnetic negative selection, after which naive cells were positively selected on CD45RA and the negative fraction was taken as the memory subset. Blood was obtained by leukapheresis, after which PBMCs were separated by Ficoll-Histopaque density gradient centrifugation and cryopreserved in liquid nitrogen vapor phase. Analytical flow cytometry was used to check the purity and quantity of every magnetically sorted T cell population. From each sorted fraction, genomic DNA was isolated and quantified by UV absorbance on a Nanodrop 2000c. Using the deep immunoSEQ assay, multiplex PCR amplified TCR CDR3 regions from genomic DNA. Extracted genomic DNA from each cell subset was spread evenly across all wells of several immunoSEQ 96-well plates, with each plate serving as a replicate. For sorted subsets, each replicate PCR was loaded with roughly 190 ng genomic DNA, equivalent to 30,000 or so T cell genomes. Purified libraries were measured with a Qubit 3.0 fluorometer, size-checked on a Bioanalyzer 2100, and measured again with the KAPA Library Quantification kit. Each immunoSEQ 96-well plate was sequenced on its own single-read 150-cycle Illumina NextSeq 550 flow cell. The paper's processing steps were these. Because the immunoSEQ output included only junctional sequences and no quality scores, the filtering could not be the same as the filtering used for full-length reads. To assign V/J genes and CDR3, sequences were annotated against IMGT germline references using PyIR, a Python wrapper for IgBLAST v1.9. Reads with weak V/J assignments (E-value above 1e-6), missing CDR3, stop codons, out-of-frame junctions, or ambiguous translated residues were removed. V3J clonotypes were defined by identical inferred V gene, J gene, and CDR3 amino acid sequence. Percentage overlap between repertoires was computed as shared unique clonotypes divided by the size of the smaller repertoire. RTK rarefaction, the Chao1 estimator, and Recon v2.1 estimates of unobserved clonotypes were used to assess repertoire richness. OLGA was used to compute generation probabilities for all TCRbeta clonotypes that the gDNA method yielded from a few donors. This is the immuneACCESS table as TCRdb keeps it, with only in-frame sequences that have V and J called. A part of the clones is gone; compared with another copy, unresolved V genes explain less than half, and the rest is unexplained. That table supplies the V and J calls and clone size; D and trimming were determined from the DNA. This sample is represented by roughly 2 million clones; under 97% of them were singletons. 0.13% of the sample comes from the top ten.

What the authors observed across the whole study: Rarefaction of sorted-subset datasets indicated incomplete sequencing despite the large sequencing depth. Sampling was restricted to blood, and TCR repertoires in tissues likely differ from the TCR repertoires found in blood. Naive subsets generally had larger estimated clonotype richness than memory subsets did. Based on pairwise subsampling, the degree of clonotype sharing among donors was expected to be affected by sequencing depth. Across a few donors, approximately 4.6% of naive CD4, roughly 3.4% of naive CD8, 2% to 2.5% of memory CD4, and under 0.45% of memory CD8 clonotypes were shared. Because the study included a small number of donors, the genetic and exposure-history diversity represented was limited. Compared with non-shared clonotypes, clonotypes shared by all four sorted-subset donors had higher generation probabilities.

For this clone: Its specific antigen is unknown. Base qualities are not provided; no much larger clone lies one nucleotide away.

Trimmed from V: 2 bases; trimmed from J: 4 bases; junction bases lacking a gene match: 10. Reading the germline V gene (reference sequence) gives CDR1 WNHNN and CDR2 SYGVQD. The CDR3, cysteine through phenylalanine, is 18 amino acids long. Solely the CDR3 DNA is kept, with 54 bases framed from the first base. The chain is made from TRBV10-1 and TRBJ2-1; TRBD2 fits 11 bases in the junction. Sequences were obtained from naive CD4+ T cells sorted from blood. Interpreted using the paper, the cell subset or site label stands for: CD45RA+ positively selected. This TCR was sampled from a man aged 18 to 29 in good health. The CDR3 reads CASSETTSGAGWYNEQFF. The sequence in DNA is TGCGCCAGCAGTGAGACGACTAGCGGGGCCGGCTGGTACAATGAGCAGTTCTTC.